What follows describes a single T cell receptor (beta chain). The antigen is undetermined. This specimen comes from a study of cytomegalovirus exposure and HLA in healthy donors. Losses at the gene ends were 3 bases for V and 2 bases for J; bases not matched to a gene: 13. CDR3 length equals 19 residues. Per the germline V gene, CDR1 is LGHNA and CDR2 is YNFKEQ. The study, taken as a whole, reports: Sequencing had likely introduced a cluster of highly shared sequence variants as an artifact. In a later analysis, TCR beta V- and J-gene trimming showed a link to a missense DCLRE1C variant.

Primers for the PCR totalled 60 Vbeta and 13 Jbeta. The protocol was immunoSEQ multiplex PCR, while the TCRdb copy is restricted to in-frame clones and leaves out a portion. The sample lists around 91,000 clones, around 80% occurring once. Sequencing used PBMCs. J is TRBJ2-1 and V is TRBV4-2; 10 bases map to TRBD2. The source is a male donor in good health and CMV-seropositive. The CDR3 DNA is TGTGCCAGCAGCCAGGATGGGACTAGCGCCCCTCCCCCCTACAATGAGCAGTTCTTC. Encoded protein: CASSQDGTSAPPPYNEQFF.